This T cell receptor beta chain was profiled in a study of blood T cell repertoires in COVID-19 (TCRdb year 2020). In the study overall: Samples from collaborators originated in the United States, Italy and Spain and spanned both the acute and convalescent phases of COVID-19. A freely available public database, intended as a resource for researchers studying the immune response to SARS-CoV-2, is where the repertoires were released. Deeply sampled blood TCRbeta repertoires from subjects exposed to, actively infected with, or recovered from COVID-19 were included in the dataset. The samples were drawn from the first 160 participants of the ongoing ImmuneRACE study and from 950 to 1,500 subjects provided by 6 global collaborators. The prospective study material was composed of cDNA or gDNA derived from T cells, B-cell-depleted T cells, or PBMCs. Nearly every sample came with metadata listing a de-identified subject ID, COVID-19 status, age in years and sex. Where available, HLA class I and class II types were obtained from metadata supplied by the sample provider rather than from assay-based typing. Beyond this particular receptor, the publication reports: Clinical and demographic metadata were provided uncurated, with the amount varying by source and participant.

Whole blood was collected in K2EDTA tubes by collaborating institutions according to the institutions' own protocols. For TCRbeta analysis, collaborators shipped samples as frozen whole blood, isolated PBMCs, or DNA extracted from either of those sample types. TCRbeta CDR3 regions were amplified from genomic DNA using the immunoSEQ Assay, a bias-controlled multiplex PCR. The original methods were these. The number of nucleated cells in each sample was estimated by amplification of reference gene primers within the assay. Sequence reads were collapsed and filtered to measure the absolute abundance of every unique TCRbeta CDR3 rearrangement. For each sample, productive Simpson clonality was calculated as the square root of Simpson's diversity index across productive rearrangements. TCRdb provides this immuneACCESS table in a form limited to in-frame rearrangements. Some clones are lacking; in checked studies, under half of them reflect an unresolved V gene, and why the rest are absent is not known. V and J calls and clone size follow that table, whereas D and trimming were derived from the DNA. The sample profile shows 150,000 to 200,000 clones; roughly nine tenths of them were found once. The ten largest account for roughly 0.99% of the sample.

As concerns this clone: Its antigen is not yet known. Base qualities are missing; no much larger clone stands one base away.

From the cysteine up to the phenylalanine, the CDR3 has a length of 16 residues. Only the CDR3 region is kept as DNA, spanning 48 bases read in frame from base 1. The germline V gene (reference sequence) yields SGHNT for CDR1 and YYREEE for CDR2. The trim is 4 bases for V and 2 bases for J, with a gap of 15 bases between the germline ends. Input material: peripheral blood. The rearrangement joined TRBV5-4 to TRBJ2-2; matching of 6 bases hints at TRBD2 as the D gene. The TCR was taken from a man between 18 and 35 years old with acute or convalescent COVID-19. The CDR3: CASSPPRLGNTGELFF. The nucleotides are TGTGCCAGCAGCCCACCCCGACTAGGTAACACCGGGGAGCTGTTTTTT.